This entry is about one T cell receptor (beta chain). What it binds is not known. The CDR3 totals 16 residues. Germline CDR1 LNHNV, CDR2 YYDKDF (reference sequence). V lost 7 bases and J lost 0, with 16 bases in between. This entry comes from a study of OX40 agonist ivuxolimab in advanced cancers. Clones were sequenced by immunoSEQ multiplex PCR, and TCRdb holds only the in-frame ones, with some missing. Of 45,000 to 65,000 clones in the sample, roughly 86% were seen once. Study conclusions and caveats: Nonresponders included some who also had low normalized T-cell clonal expansion. Individuals who were partial responders at 0.1-3.0 mg/kg had clonal expansion that ranked among the lowest.

This chain links TRBV15 with TRBJ2-4; tentatively, D is TRBD2 (6 bases). Material: CD4+ or CD8+ T cells sorted from blood, obtained in a trial of the OX40 agonist ivuxolimab. The sequence derives from an adult with an advanced solid tumor such as melanoma, head and neck, liver or kidney cancer. CDR3 DNA: TGTGCCACCACCCCTCGCGGGGAAGTAGCCAAAAACATTCAGTACTTC. This encodes CATTPRGEVAKNIQYF.